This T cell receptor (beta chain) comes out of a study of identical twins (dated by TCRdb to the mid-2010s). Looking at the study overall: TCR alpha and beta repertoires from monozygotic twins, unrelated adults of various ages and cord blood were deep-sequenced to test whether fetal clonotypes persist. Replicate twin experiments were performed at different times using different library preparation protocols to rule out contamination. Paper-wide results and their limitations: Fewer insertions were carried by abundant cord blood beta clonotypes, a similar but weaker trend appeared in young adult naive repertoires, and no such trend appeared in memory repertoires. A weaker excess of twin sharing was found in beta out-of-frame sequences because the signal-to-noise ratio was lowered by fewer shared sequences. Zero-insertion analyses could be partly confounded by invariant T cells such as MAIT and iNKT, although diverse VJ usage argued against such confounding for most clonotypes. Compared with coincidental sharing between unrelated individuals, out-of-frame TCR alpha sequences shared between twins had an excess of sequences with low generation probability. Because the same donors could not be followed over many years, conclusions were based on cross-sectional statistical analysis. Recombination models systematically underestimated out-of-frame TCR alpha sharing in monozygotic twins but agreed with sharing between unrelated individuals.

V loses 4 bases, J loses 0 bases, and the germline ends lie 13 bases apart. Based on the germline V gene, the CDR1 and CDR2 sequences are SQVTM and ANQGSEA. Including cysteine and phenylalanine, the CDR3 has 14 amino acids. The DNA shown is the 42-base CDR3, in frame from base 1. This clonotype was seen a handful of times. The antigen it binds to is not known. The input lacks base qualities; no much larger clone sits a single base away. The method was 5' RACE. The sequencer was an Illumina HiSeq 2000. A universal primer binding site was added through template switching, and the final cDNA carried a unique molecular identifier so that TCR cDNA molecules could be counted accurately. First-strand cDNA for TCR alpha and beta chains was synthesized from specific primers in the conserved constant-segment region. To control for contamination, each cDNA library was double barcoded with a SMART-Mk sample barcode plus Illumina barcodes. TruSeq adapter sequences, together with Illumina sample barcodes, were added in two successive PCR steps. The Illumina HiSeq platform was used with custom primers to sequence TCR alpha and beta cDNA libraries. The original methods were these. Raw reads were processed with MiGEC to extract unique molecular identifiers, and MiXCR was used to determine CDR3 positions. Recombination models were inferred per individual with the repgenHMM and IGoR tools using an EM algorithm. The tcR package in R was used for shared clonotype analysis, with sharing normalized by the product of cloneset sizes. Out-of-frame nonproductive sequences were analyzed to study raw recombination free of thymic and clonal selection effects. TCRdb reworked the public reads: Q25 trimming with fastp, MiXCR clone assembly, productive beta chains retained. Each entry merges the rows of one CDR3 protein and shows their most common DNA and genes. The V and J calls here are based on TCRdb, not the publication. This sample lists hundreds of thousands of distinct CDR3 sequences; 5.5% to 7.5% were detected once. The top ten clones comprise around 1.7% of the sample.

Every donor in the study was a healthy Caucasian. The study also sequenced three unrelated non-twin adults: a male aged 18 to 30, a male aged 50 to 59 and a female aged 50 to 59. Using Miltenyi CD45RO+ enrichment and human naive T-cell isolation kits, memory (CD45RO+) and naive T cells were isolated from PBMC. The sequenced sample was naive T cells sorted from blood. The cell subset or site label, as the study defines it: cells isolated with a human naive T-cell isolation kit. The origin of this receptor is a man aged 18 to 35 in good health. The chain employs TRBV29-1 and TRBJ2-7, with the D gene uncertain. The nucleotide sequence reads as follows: TGCAGCGTTGCTACTGTCTCACCCTCCTACGAGCAGTACTTC. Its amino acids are CSVATVSPSYEQYF.